The count of the clone carrying this T cell receptor beta chain is one. The antigen is undetermined. The repertoire was sequenced with immunoSEQ multiplex PCR; TCRdb's copy has only in-frame clones and lacks some. The sample carries some 190,000 clones, around 92% recorded once. This sample is drawn from a study of T cell responses to AZD1222 COVID-19 vaccine. Study as a whole: Second-dose recipients at about 4 or about 12 weeks were treated as one pooled group. General study points: After the peak T cell response, and only then, were repertoires sampled. Only a handful of people who got AZD1222 tested seropositive at baseline. Once two AZD1222 doses were given, Spike-specific TCR breadth and depth went up.

The sequence came from an adult in good health. The source material was peripheral blood, sampled on day 0 of AZD1222 vaccination.

CDR3 residues: CASSYLGTNEKLFF. The CDR3 DNA sequence: TGTGCCAGCAGTTACCTCGGAACTAATGAAAAACTGTTTTTT. The chain combines TRBV6-2 or TRBV6-3 with TRBJ1-4; no reliable D call. CDR1 MNHEY and CDR2 SVGEGT come from the germline V gene. The CDR3 totals 14 residues. Trimming shortened V by 2 bases and J by 1 base, and 5 bases separated the two germline ends.